This TCR beta chain emerged from a study of shared clonotypes between healthy human individuals. Study-level findings and limits: Across four donors, naive CD4 shared 4.5% to 6%, naive CD8 under 4%, memory CD4 roughly 2.4%, memory CD8 0.35% to 0.5%.

The data were produced by immunoSEQ multiplex PCR, yet TCRdb's version contains in-frame clones alone and is incomplete. The sample shows 1,500,000 or so clones, around 98.5% of them seen only once. Remarks on this clone: Its antigen remains unknown.

The sample consisted of naive CD4+ T cells sorted from blood. Documented subset: CD45RA+ positively selected. The sequence came from a man aged 30-40 years in good health.

The CDR3 DNA is TGTGCCAGCAGTTTACTAGGGTGGACTGAAGCTTTCTTT. Its translation is CASSLLGWTEAFF. This sequence joins TRBV6-6 and TRBJ1-1, with unresolved D. Trimming left V 4 bases short and J 5 bases short, with 11 bases between. This CDR3 comprises 13 residues. Germline V gives CDR1 MNHNY, CDR2 SVGAGI (reference sequence).